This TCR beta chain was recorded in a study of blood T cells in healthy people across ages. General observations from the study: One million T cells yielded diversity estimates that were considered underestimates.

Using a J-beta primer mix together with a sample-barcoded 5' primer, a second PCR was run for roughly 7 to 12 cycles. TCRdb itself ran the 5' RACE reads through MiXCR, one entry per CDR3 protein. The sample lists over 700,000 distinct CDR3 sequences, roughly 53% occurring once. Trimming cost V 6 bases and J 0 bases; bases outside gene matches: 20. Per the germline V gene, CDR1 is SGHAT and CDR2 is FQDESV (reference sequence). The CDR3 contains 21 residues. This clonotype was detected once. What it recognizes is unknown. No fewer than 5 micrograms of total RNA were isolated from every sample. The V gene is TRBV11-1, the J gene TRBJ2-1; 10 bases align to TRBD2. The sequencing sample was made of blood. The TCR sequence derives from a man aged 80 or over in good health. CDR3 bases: TGTGCCAGCAGTACAAGTAAAAAGGCAGCGGGAGGGAGTAGCTCCTACAATGAGCAGTTCTTC. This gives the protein CASSTSKKAAGGSSSYNEQFF.